Each of the 20 T cell receptor beta chains below was sequenced from the same sample in a study of T cell repertoires in cytomegalovirus infection. Each CDR3 protein is one row after TCRdb ran MiXCR on the reads. The table shows 360,000 or so distinct CDR3 sequences, with about 35% occurring only once. Antigens of these TCRs are unknown. The starting material was cultured PBMCs, obtained from culture after CMV antigen stimulation. These receptors originate from a human donor in good health (CMV status not recorded). Some clones in this sample may be carry-over from other donors' samples.

The chain joins TRBV20-1 to TRBJ1-6; possible D gene TRBD1, 6 bases. The CDR3 loop spans 17 amino acids. Trimming stripped 1 base from V and 0 bases from J, with 13 bases between. CDR1 and CDR2 (germline): DFQATT, SNEGSKA (reference sequence). The CDR3 sequence is CSARGPDSRSYNSPLHF. CDR3 nucleotide sequence: TGCAGTGCTAGAGGCCCGGACAGCCGCTCCTATAATTCACCCCTCCACTTT.

The J gene is TRBJ2-2, the V gene TRBV29-1; D gene ambiguous. Germline loops: CDR1 SQVTM, CDR2 ANQGSEA. The CDR3 runs 14 residues. Trimming took off 7 bases at V and 2 bases at J, with 14 bases between the two ends. The CDR3 is CSAVAGVNTGELFF. The CDR3 nucleotides are TGCAGCGCGGTAGCTGGTGTCAACACCGGGGAGCTGTTTTTT.

This chain joins TRBV4-3 and TRBJ2-5, with 11 nucleotides matching TRBD1. CDR1 is LGHNA and CDR2 is YSLEER in the germline V gene. Trimming at V came to 1 base and at J to 5 bases, leaving 6 bases not matched to a gene. This CDR3 is built from 16 residues. This CDR3 reads CASSQVARTGGETQYF. CDR3 sequence (DNA): TGCGCCAGCAGCCAAGTAGCTCGGACAGGGGGCGAGACCCAGTACTTC.

This clonotype was observed at least ten times. This chain joins TRBV7-2 and TRBJ1-1; no reliable D call. With 5 bases removed from V and 1 base from J, the gap between germline ends came to 11 bases. Germline-derived CDR1 and CDR2 are SGHTA and FQGNSA. This CDR3 has 14 amino acids. CDR3 loop: CASSREWTNTEAFF. Written as DNA, the CDR3 is TGTGCCAGCAGCCGGGAGTGGACGAACACTGAAGCTTTCTTT.

This clonotype was picked up a small number of times. The rearrangement uses TRBV20-1 and TRBJ1-1; TRBD1 might be the D (6 bases). Germline CDR1 reads DFQATT; CDR2 reads SNEGSKA (reference sequence). The CDR3 loop spans 13 amino acids. V was clipped by 6 bases and J by 0 bases, with 11 bases between them. The CDR3: CSANRALNTEAFF. For the CDR3, the DNA is TGCAGTGCCAACAGGGCGTTGAACACTGAAGCTTTCTTT.

This clonotype showed up just a few times. The V call is TRBV20-1, the J call TRBJ2-3, with D possibly being TRBD1 or TRBD2 (5 bases each). The V end was cut by 5 bases, the J end by 2 bases, with 17 bases between. This CDR3 has 15 amino acids. CDR1 and CDR2 from the germline V gene are DFQATT and SNEGSKA (reference sequence). This CDR3 reads CSAGNRDGVTDTQYF. In DNA form, the CDR3 reads TGCAGTGCTGGGAACCGGGACGGAGTCACAGATACGCAGTATTTT.

The chain employs TRBV5-4 and TRBJ2-1, with 11 positions matching TRBD2. Germline CDR1 and CDR2: SGHNT and YYREEE (reference sequence). V lost 3 bases and J lost 6; bases outside the gene matches: 5. The CDR3 spans 15 residues. The DNA for the CDR3 is TGTGCCAGCAGCTCGGCGGGACTAGCGGCCAATGAGCAGTTCTTC. It is translated as CASSSAGLAANEQFF. The full variable domain, rest sourced from reference TRBV5-4 and TRBJ2-1, is ETGVTQSPTHLIKTRGQQVTLRCSSQSGHNTVSWYQQALGQGPQFIFQYYREEENGRGNFPPRFSGLQFPNYSSELNVNALELDDSALYLCASSSAGLAANEQFFGPGTRLTVL.

The chain uses TRBV7-2 and TRBJ2-3, with D perhaps matching TRBD1 (5 bases). The germline V and J ends were trimmed by 5 bases and 5 bases, with 17 bases remaining between them. This CDR3 spans 15 amino acids. Germline CDR1 reads SGHTA; CDR2 reads FQGNSA. This CDR3 is CASSPFGAAQDTQYF. The DNA of the CDR3 is TGTGCCAGCAGCCCATTTGGGGCGGCACAAGATACGCAGTATTTT. Drawing the rest from reference TRBV7-2 and TRBJ2-3, the complete variable domain is GAGVSQSPSNKVTEKGKDVELRCDPISGHTALYWYRQSLGQGLEFLIYFQGNSAPDKSGLPSDRFSAERTGGSVSTLTIQRTQQEDSAVYLCASSPFGAAQDTQYFGPGTRLTVL.

The V gene is TRBV10-3, the J gene TRBJ1-1; 7 bases line up with TRBD1. Germline loops: CDR1 ENHRY, CDR2 SYGVKD. The CDR3 runs 13 residues. The junction had 2 bases not matched to a gene; V was cut back by 7 bases and J by 0 bases. CDR3 protein: CAIKGALNTEAFF. CDR3 nucleotides: TGTGCCATCAAGGGGGCGTTGAACACTGAAGCTTTCTTT.

The chain joins TRBV7-6 to TRBJ1-1; 11 bases map to TRBD1. The CDR3 has 15 amino acids. Trimming took 5 bases from V and 4 from J; bases not matched to a gene: 6. CDR1 is SGHVS, CDR2 FNYEAQ, per germline. The CDR3 protein is CASSITGTGGTEAFF. CDR3 sequence (DNA): TGTGCCAGCAGCATCACCGGGACAGGGGGCACTGAAGCTTTCTTT.

This clonotype occurred a few times. The rearrangement joins TRBV7-8 to TRBJ2-7, with 7 bases fitting TRBD1. Germline assignment: CDR1 SGHVS and CDR2 FQNEAQ. The CDR3 has 16 amino acids. With V trimmed by 5 bases and J by 2 bases, 12 bases remained unmatched. The CDR3 sequence is CASSPSPGGSTYEQYV. As DNA, the CDR3 is TGTGCCAGCAGCCCAAGTCCAGGGGGTAGTACCTACGAGCAGTACGTC.

The chain carries TRBV10-1 and TRBJ2-3; 9 bases agree with TRBD2. The CDR3 totals 16 residues. V was pared by 6 bases and J by 2 bases, with 9 bases of the junction left unmatched. CDR1 and CDR2 from the germline V gene are WNHNN and SYGVQD (reference sequence). The CDR3 spells CASRPSQREVTDTQYF. The CDR3 nucleotides are TGCGCCAGCAGACCGTCCCAGCGGGAGGTCACAGATACGCAGTATTTT.

The rearrangement links TRBV7-2 to TRBJ2-7; D not resolved. Trimming took off 2 bases at V and 0 bases at J, with 8 bases between the two ends. From germline, CDR1 is SGHTA and CDR2 FQGNSA. The CDR3 is 14 amino acids. Here the CDR3 DNA reads TGTGCCAGCAGCTTAACTGGTCCCTCCTACGAGCAGTACTTC. Translated, it gives CASSLTGPSYEQYF.

The chain has TRBV7-8 and TRBJ1-2; D remains ambiguous. V lost 5 bases and J 6 bases, leaving 7 bases between the germline ends. The germline gives CDR1 SGHVS, CDR2 FQNEAQ. The length of the CDR3 is 11 residues. Here the CDR3 DNA reads TGTGCCAGCAGCGCCAGTGATGGCTACACCTTC. Protein product: CASSASDGYTF.

This rearrangement joins TRBV6-1 to TRBJ2-1; D is perhaps TRBD1 (5 bases). CDR1 MNHNS and CDR2 SASEGT come from the germline V gene. The CDR3 is 12 residues long. Between the trimmed V and J ends, which lost 6 bases and 9 bases, there was a span of 12 bases. As DNA, the CDR3 is TGTGCCAGCAGCACAGGAGCGTCTGAGCAGTTCTTC. This gives the protein CASSTGASEQFF.

The genes are TRBV7-4 and TRBJ1-6; weak D call: TRBD1 (5 bases). Germline CDR1 SGHVT, CDR2 SQSDAQ. The CDR3 runs 11 residues. V lost 4 bases and J 14 bases, leaving 9 bases between the germline ends. The CDR3 DNA is TGTGCCAGCAGCTGGAGGGGTTCCCTCCACTTT. This translates into CASSWRGSLHF.

This clonotype was recorded a few times. CDR3 nucleotide sequence: TGTGCCAGCAGCCCAGGACAGGGAAGGGAGTCTGGGGCCAACGTCCTGACTTTC. Translation: CASSPGQGRESGANVLTF. This sequence joins TRBV11-3 and TRBJ2-6; 8 bases are a match to TRBD1. The CDR3 totals 18 residues. V lost 5 bases to trimming and J lost 1 base; unmatched junction nucleotides: 10. Germline V gives CDR1 SGHNT, CDR2 YENEEA.

This chain uses TRBV4-1 with TRBJ1-3, with 7 bases matching TRBD1. Germline V gene sequence: CDR1 MGHRA, CDR2 YSYEKL. The J segment lost 0 bases and the V segment lost 3 bases, leaving 8 bases of the junction unmatched. The CDR3 has 17 amino acids. In DNA form, the CDR3 reads TGCGCCAGCAGCCATCCCCAGGACAGGATCTCTGGAAACACCATATATTTT. Translation gives CASSHPQDRISGNTIYF.

CDR3 in amino acids: CAISRPPGQSQDTQYF. DNA of the CDR3: TGTGCCATCAGTCGACCCCCGGGACAGAGTCAAGATACGCAGTATTTT. V usage is TRBV10-3 and J usage is TRBJ2-3; TRBD1 matches at 7 bases. CDR1 and CDR2 (germline): ENHRY, SYGVKD. The CDR3 has 16 amino acids. The J segment lost 5 bases and the V segment lost 5 bases, leaving 13 bases of the junction unmatched.

This clonotype was picked up a small number of times. The CDR3 loop reads CASSPNRDYNEQFF. The CDR3, as DNA: TGTGCCAGCTCACCAAACCGGGACTACAATGAGCAGTTCTTC. This chain links TRBV18 with TRBJ2-1; D is possibly TRBD2 (5 bases). With 2 bases removed from V and 3 bases from J, the gap between germline ends came to 8 bases. The length of the CDR3 is 14 residues. Germline values: CDR1 KGHSH, CDR2 LQKENI.